What follows are 24 T cell receptor beta chains derived from one specimen sequenced in a study of CD8 T cell repertoires and HIV-1 epitope variants. Generated by immunoSEQ multiplex PCR, the TCRdb table keeps only in-frame clones and is missing some. Of some 100,000 clones in the sample, 70% to 75% were seen once. Source material: uncultured baseline CD8+ T cells from peripheral blood mononuclear cells (PBMCs). The receptors shown here come from a male donor with HIV.

This rearrangement joins TRBV25-1 to TRBJ2-7; D call uncertain. Trimming took 3 bases from V and 1 from J, leaving 1 base between them. From germline, CDR1 is MGHDK and CDR2 SYGVNS. The CDR3 loop spans 11 amino acids. The CDR3 nucleotides are TGTGCCAGCAGTGAGTCCTACGAGCAGTACTTC. Translated: CASSESYEQYF.

This clone has just a few counts. V usage is TRBV6-6 and J usage is TRBJ1-4; 7 bases are a match to TRBD1. The CDR3 consists of 11 residues. Losses at the gene ends were 5 bases for V and 12 bases for J; bases not matched to a gene: 3. Germline values: CDR1 MNHNY, CDR2 SVGAGI (reference sequence). The chain's CDR3 is CASSEQGQLFF. The CDR3 nucleotides read TGTGCCAGCAGTGAACAGGGGCAACTGTTTTTT.

The chain joins TRBV28 to TRBJ2-1; perhaps TRBD1 as D (5 bases). Germline V gives CDR1 MDHEN, CDR2 SYDVKM. V lost 3 bases and J 6 bases, leaving 12 bases between the germline ends. The length of the CDR3 is 14 residues. The CDR3: CASSLYRSRNEQFF. CDR3 DNA sequence: TGTGCCAGCAGTTTGTACAGGTCGCGCAATGAGCAGTTCTTC.

The gene calls are TRBV29-1 and TRBJ1-1; D might be TRBD1 (6 bases). CDR1 is SQVTM and CDR2 is ANQGSEA in the germline V gene. The V end lost 8 bases, the J end lost 0 bases, and 19 bases lay between the germline ends. The CDR3 length is 15 residues. CDR3: CSPQGPSNMNTEAFF. The CDR3 DNA follows: TGCAGCCCACAGGGCCCCTCTAACATGAACACTGAAGCTTTCTTT.

The rearrangement uses TRBV2 and TRBJ2-1; 8 bases are shared with TRBD1. CDR3 length: 13 residues. V gave up 8 bases and J gave up 7 bases; unmatched junction bases: 7. The V gene's germline CDR1 is SNHLY and CDR2 FYNNEI. CDR3 in amino acids: CASGQGAHNEQFF. CDR3 DNA: TGTGCCAGCGGGCAGGGGGCGCATAATGAGCAGTTCTTC.

CDR3 in amino acids: CASSLGAGLDGGYTF. The DNA of the CDR3 is TGTGCCAGCAGCTTAGGGGCCGGTTTGGACGGAGGCTACACCTTC. The chain is built from TRBV7-6 and TRBJ1-2; no clear D. Germline CDR1 SGHVS, CDR2 FNYEAQ. V lost 1 base to trimming and J lost 8 bases, with 17 bases between them. There are 15 residues in the CDR3. Using reference TRBV7-6 and TRBJ1-2 for the parts outside the CDR3, the full variable domain is GAGVSQSPRYKVTKRGQDVALRCDPISGHVSLYWYRQALGQGPEFLTYFNYEAQQDKSGLPNDRFSAERPEGSISTLTIQRTEQRDSAMYRCASSLGAGLDGGYTFGSGTRLTVV.

The rearrangement joins TRBV27 to TRBJ2-6; D is unclear. From germline, CDR1 is MNHEY and CDR2 SMNVEV (reference sequence). This CDR3 is 16 amino acids long. V lost 2 bases and J lost 1, with 9 bases in between. The CDR3 DNA reads as TGTGCCAGCAGTTTAATCCTGGGTTCTGGGGCCAACGTCCTGACTTTC. Translated, it gives CASSLILGSGANVLTF.

The chain has TRBV5-1 and TRBJ2-1; 8 bases line up with TRBD1. V was clipped by 4 bases and J by 0 bases; unmatched bases: 3. This CDR3 spans 15 amino acids. Germline V gives CDR1 SGHRS, CDR2 YFSETQ. CDR3 coding DNA: TGCGCCAGCAGCCCAGGACAGGGCTCCTACAATGAGCAGTTCTTC. This gives the protein CASSPGQGSYNEQFF.

The chain couples TRBV5-1 to TRBJ2-7; 9 bases line up with TRBD2. CDR3 length: 16 residues. From germline, CDR1 is SGHRS and CDR2 YFSETQ. J gave up 3 bases and V 0 bases, and 7 bases lay outside the gene matches. DNA of the CDR3: TGCGCCAGCAGCTTGGACGGGACTAGCTTTTTCTACGAGCAGTACTTC. Protein sequence: CASSLDGTSFFYEQYF.

The chain couples TRBV5-4 to TRBJ1-6, with D unclear. Germline CDR1 is SGHNT and CDR2 is YYREEE (reference sequence). The CDR3 is made up of 14 amino acids. With 0 bases removed from V and 9 bases from J, the gap between germline ends came to 10 bases. The CDR3 DNA reads as TGTGCCAGCAGCTTGGCCGAAATGGGTTCACCCCTCCACTTT. Amino acid sequence: CASSLAEMGSPLHF.

V and J are TRBV14 and TRBJ1-4; no firm D call. The CDR3 length is 13 residues. The ends were cut back, 4 bases at V and 7 bases at J, with 10 bases in the middle. Germline V gene lookup returns CDR1 SGHDN and CDR2 FVKESK. The chain's CDR3 is CASSLRVGEKLFF. CDR3 nucleotide sequence: TGTGCCAGCAGCCTCCGGGTGGGTGAAAAACTGTTTTTT.

This clone appeared many times. V and J are TRBV5-5 and TRBJ1-4; D is possibly TRBD1 (5 bases). In germline, CDR1 is SGHKS, CDR2 YYEKEE (reference sequence). CDR3 size: 14 residues. V dropped 0 bases and J dropped 4 bases, with 7 bases sitting between them. In DNA form, the CDR3 reads TGTGCCAGCAGCTTGGGGGGCAATAATGAAAAACTGTTTTTT. Protein: CASSLGGNNEKLFF.

The gene calls are TRBV6-5 and TRBJ1-1; D might be TRBD1 (6 bases). This CDR3 spans 14 amino acids. Germline assignment: CDR1 MNHEY and CDR2 SVGAGI. V was cut by 6 bases and J by 1 base, with 12 bases left in between. CDR3 sequence reads: CASRTLTGNTEAFF. The CDR3 coding sequence is TGTGCCAGCAGGACCTTGACAGGGAACACTGAAGCTTTCTTT.

The chain couples TRBV9 to TRBJ1-2; D may be TRBD1 (6 bases). Trimming removed 3 bases at V and 3 bases at J, with 18 bases between. Germline V CDR1 and CDR2: SGDLS, YYNGEE. The CDR3 loop spans 16 amino acids. CDR3 nucleotides: TGTGCCAGCAGCGAGGGGCACACCGGGACATACTATGGCTACACCTTC. Its translation is CASSEGHTGTYYGYTF. The variable domain in full, completed from reference TRBV9 and TRBJ1-2, reads DSGVTQTPKHLITATGQRVTLRCSPRSGDLSVYWYQQSLDQGLQFLIQYYNGEERAKGNILERFSAQQFPDLHSELNLSSLELGDSALYFCASSEGHTGTYYGYTFGSGTRLTVV.

The chain couples TRBV7-2 to TRBJ1-4; possible D gene TRBD1, 5 bases. This CDR3 is built from 16 residues. In germline, CDR1 is SGHTA, CDR2 FQGNSA. Trimming took off 1 base at V and 4 bases at J, with 13 bases between the two ends. CDR3 region: CASSLVVGGRNEKLFF. CDR3 coding DNA: TGTGCCAGCAGCTTAGTGGTGGGGGGACGTAATGAAAAACTGTTTTTT.

The chain uses TRBV5-6 and TRBJ1-3; TRBD1 agrees at 7 bases. Germline values: CDR1 SGHDT, CDR2 YYEEEE. The V segment lost 0 bases and the J segment 2 bases; nucleotides outside the gene matches: 5. CDR3 length: 16 amino acids. The CDR3 region has the DNA TGTGCCAGCAGCTTGGGACAGGGTATGACTGGAAACACCATATATTTT. As protein: CASSLGQGMTGNTIYF.

CDR3 protein: CASSSPGREQYF. The CDR3 coding sequence is TGTGCCAGCAGTTCCCCGGGCCGGGAGCAGTACTTC. This sequence joins TRBV28 and TRBJ2-7; D is unresolved. The CDR3 sequence is 12 residues long. Trimming took off 4 bases at V and 7 bases at J, with 11 bases between the two ends. The V gene's germline CDR1 is MDHEN and CDR2 SYDVKM. The variable domain in full, completed from reference TRBV28 and TRBJ2-7, reads DVKVTQSSRYLVKRTGEKVFLECVQDMDHENMFWYRQDPGLGLRLIYFSYDVKMKEKGDIPEGYSVSREKKERFSLILESASTNQTSMYLCASSSPGREQYFGPGTRLTVT.

The rearrangement uses TRBV7-9 and TRBJ2-7; TRBD1 is a possible D gene (6 bases). The length of the CDR3 is 14 residues. Germline V gene lookup returns CDR1 SEHNR and CDR2 FQNEAQ (reference sequence). V was clipped by 5 bases and J by 0 bases, with 11 bases between them. The CDR3 loop is CASSEDRNSYEQYF. DNA of the CDR3: TGTGCCAGCAGCGAAGACAGGAACTCCTACGAGCAGTACTTC. The full variable domain, with the rest looked up from reference TRBV7-9 and TRBJ2-7, is DTGVSQNPRHKITKRGQNVTFRCDPISEHNRLYWYRQTLGQGPEFLTYFQNEAQLEKSRLLSDRFSAERPKGSFSTLEIQRTEQGDSAMYLCASSEDRNSYEQYFGPGTRLTVT.

This clone was counted a few times. The V call is TRBV28, the J call TRBJ2-5; D is possibly TRBD2 (5 bases). The CDR3 extends over 13 amino acids. Germline-derived CDR1 and CDR2 are MDHEN and SYDVKM. The germline V and J ends were trimmed by 5 bases and 4 bases, with 11 bases remaining between them. The DNA for the CDR3 is TGTGCCAGCAGTCCACGACTAACAGAGACCCAGTACTTC. This gives the protein CASSPRLTETQYF.

The chain is built from TRBV11-2 and TRBJ2-7; maybe TRBD2 (6 bases). The V gene's germline CDR1 is SGHAT and CDR2 FQNNGV. V lost 2 bases to trimming and J lost 6 bases, with 11 bases between them. The CDR3 is 13 amino acids. CDR3: CASSLHGSLEQYF. The DNA of the CDR3 is TGTGCCAGCAGCTTACACGGGAGTCTCGAGCAGTACTTC.

The V and J genes are TRBV4-3 and TRBJ2-3; D is ambiguous. The CDR3 contains 14 residues. Germline V CDR1 and CDR2: LGHNA, YSLEER. Trimming shortened V by 4 bases and J by 6 bases, and 14 bases separated the two germline ends. CDR3 amino acids: CASSRMSGIDTQYF. The CDR3 nucleotides are TGCGCCAGCAGCCGGATGTCGGGCATTGATACGCAGTATTTT.

The CDR3 reads CASSVPGGVAAGAYNEQFF. The DNA of the CDR3 is TGTGCCAGCAGCGTCCCTGGCGGGGTAGCAGCGGGGGCTTACAATGAGCAGTTCTTC. The V gene is TRBV9, the J gene TRBJ2-1, with 8 bases identical to TRBD2. The V segment lost 2 bases and the J segment 4 bases; nucleotides outside the gene matches: 17. CDR1 is SGDLS and CDR2 is YYNGEE in the germline V gene. CDR3 size: 19 residues. Using reference TRBV9 and TRBJ2-1 for the parts outside the CDR3, the full variable domain is DSGVTQTPKHLITATGQRVTLRCSPRSGDLSVYWYQQSLDQGLQFLIQYYNGEERAKGNILERFSAQQFPDLHSELNLSSLELGDSALYFCASSVPGGVAAGAYNEQFFGPGTRLTVL.

The count of this clone is one. The rearrangement joins TRBV4-3 to TRBJ1-2, with TRBD1 matching 7 bases. Trimming removed 2 bases from V and 4 bases from J; junction bases left unmatched: 10. The CDR3 has 16 residues. Germline values: CDR1 LGHNA, CDR2 YSLEER. In nucleotides, the CDR3 is TGCGCCAGCAGCCAATCGGGACAGACCTTGGGCTATGGCTACACCTTC. Its translation is CASSQSGQTLGYGYTF.

The chain carries TRBV4-3 and TRBJ2-3; D call uncertain. The V end was cut by 1 base, the J end by 0 bases, with 11 bases between. CDR3 length: 16 residues. In germline, CDR1 is LGHNA, CDR2 YSLEER. The CDR3 spells CASSQGTKASTDTQYF. The CDR3 coding sequence is TGCGCCAGCAGCCAAGGAACCAAAGCTAGCACAGATACGCAGTATTTT.